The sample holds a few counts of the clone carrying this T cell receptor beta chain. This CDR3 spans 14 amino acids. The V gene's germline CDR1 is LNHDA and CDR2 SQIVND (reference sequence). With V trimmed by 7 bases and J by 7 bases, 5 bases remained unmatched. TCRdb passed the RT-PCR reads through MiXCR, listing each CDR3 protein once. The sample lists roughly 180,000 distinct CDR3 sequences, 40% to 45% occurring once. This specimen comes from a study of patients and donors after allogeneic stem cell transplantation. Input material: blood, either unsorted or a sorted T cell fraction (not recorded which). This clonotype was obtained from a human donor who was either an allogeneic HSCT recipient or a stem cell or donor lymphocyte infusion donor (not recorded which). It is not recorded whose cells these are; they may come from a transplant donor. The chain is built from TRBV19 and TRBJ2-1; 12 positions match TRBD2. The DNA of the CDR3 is TGTGCCAGTACTAGCGGGAGGGCGGATAATGAGCAGTTCTTC. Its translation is CASTSGRADNEQFF.